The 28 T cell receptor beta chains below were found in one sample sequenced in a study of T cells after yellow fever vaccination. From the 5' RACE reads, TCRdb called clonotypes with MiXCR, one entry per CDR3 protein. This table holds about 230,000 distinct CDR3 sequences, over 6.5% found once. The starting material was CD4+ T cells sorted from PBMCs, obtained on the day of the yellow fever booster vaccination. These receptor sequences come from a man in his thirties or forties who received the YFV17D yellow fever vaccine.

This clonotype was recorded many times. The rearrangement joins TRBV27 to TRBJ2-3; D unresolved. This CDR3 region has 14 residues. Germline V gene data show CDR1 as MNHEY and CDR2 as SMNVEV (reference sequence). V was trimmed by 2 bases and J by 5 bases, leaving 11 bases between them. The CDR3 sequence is CASSLRTIVDTQYF. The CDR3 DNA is TGTGCCAGCAGTTTACGGACGATAGTAGATACGCAGTATTTT.

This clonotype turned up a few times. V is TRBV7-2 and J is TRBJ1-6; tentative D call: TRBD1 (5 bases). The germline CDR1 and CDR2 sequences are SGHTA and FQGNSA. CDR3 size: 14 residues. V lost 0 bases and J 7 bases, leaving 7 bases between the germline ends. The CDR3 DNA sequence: TGTGCCAGCAGCTTAGCGCCAGGGAATTCACCCCTCCACTTT. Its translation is CASSLAPGNSPLHF.

The CDR3 DNA reads as TGCGCCAGCAGCCAAGATCACTTGCGGGGTGGGACTGAGCAGTTCTTC. It yields the protein CASSQDHLRGGTEQFF. V is TRBV4-3 and J is TRBJ2-1; D is possibly TRBD2 (6 bases). The CDR3 length is 16 residues. Looked up from germline, CDR1 is LGHNA and CDR2 is YSLEER. V was clipped by 0 bases and J by 9 bases, with 18 bases between them.

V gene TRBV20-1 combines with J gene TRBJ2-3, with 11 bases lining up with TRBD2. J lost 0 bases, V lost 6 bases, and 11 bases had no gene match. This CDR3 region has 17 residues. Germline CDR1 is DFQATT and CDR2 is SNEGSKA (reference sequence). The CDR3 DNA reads TGCAGTGCCCAACTAGCGGGAGCTTTAGGGAGCACAGATACGCAGTATTTT. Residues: CSAQLAGALGSTDTQYF.

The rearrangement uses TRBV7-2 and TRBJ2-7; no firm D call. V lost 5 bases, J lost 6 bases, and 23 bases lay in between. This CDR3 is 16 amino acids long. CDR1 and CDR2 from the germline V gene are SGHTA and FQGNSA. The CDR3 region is CASSRNSDTLFPEQYF. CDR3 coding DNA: TGTGCCAGCAGCCGTAACTCAGATACACTATTTCCCGAGCAGTACTTC. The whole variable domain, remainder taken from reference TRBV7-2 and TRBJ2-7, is GAGVSQSPSNKVTEKGKDVELRCDPISGHTALYWYRQSLGQGLEFLIYFQGNSAPDKSGLPSDRFSAERTGGSVSTLTIQRTQQEDSAVYLCASSRNSDTLFPEQYFGPGTRLTVT.

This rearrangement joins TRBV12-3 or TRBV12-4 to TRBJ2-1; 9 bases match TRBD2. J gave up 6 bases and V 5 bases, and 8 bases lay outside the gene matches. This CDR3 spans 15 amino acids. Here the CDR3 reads CASSSGRTLGNEQFF. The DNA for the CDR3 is TGTGCCAGCAGTAGCGGGAGGACCTTGGGCAATGAGCAGTTCTTC.

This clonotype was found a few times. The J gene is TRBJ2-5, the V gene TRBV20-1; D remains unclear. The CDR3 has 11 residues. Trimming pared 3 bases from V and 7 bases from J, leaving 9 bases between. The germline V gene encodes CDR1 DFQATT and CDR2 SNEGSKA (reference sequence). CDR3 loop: CSASGLGTQYF. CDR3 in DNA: TGCAGTGCTAGCGGTCTGGGGACCCAGTACTTC.

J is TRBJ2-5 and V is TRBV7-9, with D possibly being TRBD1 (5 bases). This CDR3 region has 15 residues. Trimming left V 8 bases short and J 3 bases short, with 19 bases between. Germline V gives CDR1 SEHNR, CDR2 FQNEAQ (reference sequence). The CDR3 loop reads CASRFQGAGKETQYF. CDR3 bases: TGTGCCAGCCGTTTCCAGGGCGCAGGCAAAGAGACCCAGTACTTC.

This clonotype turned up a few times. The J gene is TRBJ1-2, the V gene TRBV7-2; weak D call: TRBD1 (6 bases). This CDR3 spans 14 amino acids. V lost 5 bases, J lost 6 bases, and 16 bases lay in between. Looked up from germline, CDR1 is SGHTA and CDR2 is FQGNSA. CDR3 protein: CASSPGRGRNGYTF. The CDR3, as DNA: TGTGCCAGCAGCCCGGGGCGGGGGCGGAATGGCTACACCTTC.

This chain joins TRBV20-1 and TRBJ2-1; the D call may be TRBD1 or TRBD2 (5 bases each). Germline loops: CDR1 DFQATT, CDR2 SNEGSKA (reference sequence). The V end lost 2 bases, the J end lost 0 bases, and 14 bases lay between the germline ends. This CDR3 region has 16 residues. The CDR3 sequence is CSARRGEYLSYNEQFF. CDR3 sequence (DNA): TGCAGTGCTAGACGAGGGGAATACCTCTCCTACAATGAGCAGTTCTTC.

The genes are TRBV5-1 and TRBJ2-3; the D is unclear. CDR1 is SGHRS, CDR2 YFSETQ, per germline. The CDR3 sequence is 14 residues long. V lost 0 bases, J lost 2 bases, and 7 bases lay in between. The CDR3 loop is CASSLGTYTDTQYF. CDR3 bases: TGCGCCAGCAGCTTGGGTACATACACAGATACGCAGTATTTT.

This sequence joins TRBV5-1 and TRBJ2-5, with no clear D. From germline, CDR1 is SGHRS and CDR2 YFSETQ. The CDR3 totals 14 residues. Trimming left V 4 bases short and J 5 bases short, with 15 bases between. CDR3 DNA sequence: TGCGCCAGCAGCCTGAGGCCAGGCGTGGAGACCCAGTACTTC. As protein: CASSLRPGVETQYF.

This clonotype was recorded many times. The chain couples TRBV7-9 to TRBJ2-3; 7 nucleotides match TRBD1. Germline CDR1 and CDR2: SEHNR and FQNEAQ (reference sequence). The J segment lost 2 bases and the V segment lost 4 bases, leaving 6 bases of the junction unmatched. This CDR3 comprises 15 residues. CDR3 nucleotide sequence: TGTGCCAGCAGCTCGCTAGGACAGGACACAGATACGCAGTATTTT. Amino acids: CASSSLGQDTDTQYF.

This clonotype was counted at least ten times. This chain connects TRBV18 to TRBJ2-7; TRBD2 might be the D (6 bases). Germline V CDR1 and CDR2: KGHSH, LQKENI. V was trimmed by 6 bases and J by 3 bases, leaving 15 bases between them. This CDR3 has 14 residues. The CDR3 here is CASSGDGGFYEQYF. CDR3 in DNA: TGTGCCAGCTCGGGTGATGGAGGGTTCTACGAGCAGTACTTC.

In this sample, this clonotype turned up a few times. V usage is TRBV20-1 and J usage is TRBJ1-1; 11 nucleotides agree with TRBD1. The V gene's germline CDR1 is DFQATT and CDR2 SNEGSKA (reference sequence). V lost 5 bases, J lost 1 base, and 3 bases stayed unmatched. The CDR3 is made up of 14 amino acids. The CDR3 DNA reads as TGCAGTGCTCGGACAGGGGGCGCGAACACTGAAGCTTTCTTT. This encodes CSARTGGANTEAFF.

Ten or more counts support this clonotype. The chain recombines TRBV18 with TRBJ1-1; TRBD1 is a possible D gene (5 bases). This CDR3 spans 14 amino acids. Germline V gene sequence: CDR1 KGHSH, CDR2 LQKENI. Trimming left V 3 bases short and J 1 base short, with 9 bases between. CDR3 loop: CASSPQGPNTEAFF. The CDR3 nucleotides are TGTGCCAGCTCACCCCAGGGTCCGAACACTGAAGCTTTCTTT.

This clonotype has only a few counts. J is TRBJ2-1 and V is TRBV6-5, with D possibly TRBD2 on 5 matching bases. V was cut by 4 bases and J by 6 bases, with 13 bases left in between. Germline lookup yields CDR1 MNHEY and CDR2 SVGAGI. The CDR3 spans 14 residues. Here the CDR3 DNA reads TGTGCCAGCAGTTTGTCGGGATACGGCAATGAGCAGTTCTTC. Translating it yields CASSLSGYGNEQFF.

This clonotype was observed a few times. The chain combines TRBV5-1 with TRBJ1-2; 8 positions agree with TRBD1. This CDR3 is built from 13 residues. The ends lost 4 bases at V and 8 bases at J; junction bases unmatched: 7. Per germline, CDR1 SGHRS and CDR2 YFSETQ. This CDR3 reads CASSRGQGEGYTF. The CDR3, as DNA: TGCGCCAGCAGCCGAGGACAGGGTGAAGGCTACACCTTC.

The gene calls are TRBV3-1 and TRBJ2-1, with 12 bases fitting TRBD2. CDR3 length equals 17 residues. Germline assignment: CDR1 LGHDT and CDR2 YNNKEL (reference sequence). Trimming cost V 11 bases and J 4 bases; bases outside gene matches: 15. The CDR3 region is CASCPQGTSGPYNEQFF. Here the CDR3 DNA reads TGTGCCTCCTGCCCACAAGGGACTAGCGGGCCGTACAATGAGCAGTTCTTC.

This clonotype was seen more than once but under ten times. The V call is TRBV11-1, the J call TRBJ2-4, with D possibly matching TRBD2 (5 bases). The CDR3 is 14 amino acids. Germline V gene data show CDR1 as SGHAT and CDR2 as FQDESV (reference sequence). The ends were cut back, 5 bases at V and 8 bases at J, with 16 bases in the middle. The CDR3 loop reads CASSRTRGGDIQYF. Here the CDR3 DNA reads TGTGCCAGCAGCCGAACCCGGGGTGGCGACATTCAGTACTTC. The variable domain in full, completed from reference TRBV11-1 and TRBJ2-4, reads EAEVAQSPRYKITEKSQAVAFWCDPISGHATLYWYRQILGQGPELLVQFQDESVVDDSQLPKDRFSAERLKGVDSTLKIQPAELGDSAMYLCASSRTRGGDIQYFGAGTRLSVL.

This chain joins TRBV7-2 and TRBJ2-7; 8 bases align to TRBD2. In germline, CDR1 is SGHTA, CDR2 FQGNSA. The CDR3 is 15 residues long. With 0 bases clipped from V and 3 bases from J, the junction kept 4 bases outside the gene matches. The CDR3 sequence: CASSLAPGGHYEQYF. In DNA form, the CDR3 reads TGTGCCAGCAGCTTAGCTCCGGGAGGGCACTACGAGCAGTACTTC.

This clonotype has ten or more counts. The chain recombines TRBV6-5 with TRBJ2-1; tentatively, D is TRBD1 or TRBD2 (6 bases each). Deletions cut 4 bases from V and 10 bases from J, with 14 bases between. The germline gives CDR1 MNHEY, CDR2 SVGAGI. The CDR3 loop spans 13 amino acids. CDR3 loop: CASSFRGDLEQFF. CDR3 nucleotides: TGTGCCAGCAGTTTTAGGGGGGACTTGGAGCAGTTCTTC.

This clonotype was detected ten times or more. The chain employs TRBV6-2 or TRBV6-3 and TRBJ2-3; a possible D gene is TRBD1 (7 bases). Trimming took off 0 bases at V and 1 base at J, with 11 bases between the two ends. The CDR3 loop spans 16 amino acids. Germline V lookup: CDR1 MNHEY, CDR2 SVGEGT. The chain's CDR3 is CASSYSSRGGTDTQYF. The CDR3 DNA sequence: TGTGCCAGCAGTTACTCGAGCAGGGGGGGCACAGATACGCAGTATTTT.

CDR3 amino acids: CASSYRAGTEAFF. The CDR3 DNA reads as TGTGCCAGCAGTTACCGTGCGGGAACTGAAGCTTTCTTT. The rearrangement uses TRBV6-5 and TRBJ1-1, with D unresolved. This CDR3 has 13 residues. Germline V CDR1 and CDR2: MNHEY, SVGAGI. V gave up 2 bases and J gave up 5 bases, with 9 bases separating them.

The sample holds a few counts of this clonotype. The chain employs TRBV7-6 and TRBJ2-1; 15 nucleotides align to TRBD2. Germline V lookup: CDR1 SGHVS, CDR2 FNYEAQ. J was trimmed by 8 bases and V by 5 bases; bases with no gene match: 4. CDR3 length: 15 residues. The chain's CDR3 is CASSPGTSGRHEQFF. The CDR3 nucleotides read TGTGCCAGCAGCCCGGGGACTAGCGGGAGGCATGAGCAGTTCTTC.

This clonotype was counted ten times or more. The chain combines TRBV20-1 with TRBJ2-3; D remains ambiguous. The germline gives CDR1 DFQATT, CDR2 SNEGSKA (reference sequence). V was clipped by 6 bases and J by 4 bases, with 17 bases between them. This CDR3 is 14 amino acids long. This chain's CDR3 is CSAPPGSRSDTQYF. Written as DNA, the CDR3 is TGCAGTGCACCCCCGGGTAGCAGGTCAGATACGCAGTATTTT.

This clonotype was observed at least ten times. CDR3 bases: TGTGCCAGCTCACCGAGGCTAGCGGGATCCGACACCGGGGAGCTGTTTTTT. Translated, it gives CASSPRLAGSDTGELFF. The chain carries TRBV18 and TRBJ2-2; TRBD2 aligns across 9 bases. Germline CDR1 reads KGHSH; CDR2 reads LQKENI. CDR3 length equals 17 residues. V shed 3 bases and J 3 bases; nucleotides not matched to a gene: 8.

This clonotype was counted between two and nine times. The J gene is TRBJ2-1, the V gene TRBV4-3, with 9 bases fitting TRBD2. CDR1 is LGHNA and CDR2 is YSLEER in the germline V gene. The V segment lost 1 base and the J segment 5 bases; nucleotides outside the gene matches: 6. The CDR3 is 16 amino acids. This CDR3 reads CASSQVWLAGDNEQFF. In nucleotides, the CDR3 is TGCGCCAGCAGCCAAGTTTGGTTAGCGGGGGACAATGAGCAGTTCTTC.